This TCR beta chain was captured in a study of cytomegalovirus exposure and HLA in healthy donors. In its sample, this clone was seen once. Its specificity is not known. The CDR3 contains 14 residues. With 10 bases clipped from V and 0 bases from J, the junction kept 9 bases outside the gene matches. Germline CDR1 reads LNHDA; CDR2 reads SQIVND (reference sequence). Primers: 60 Vbeta forward and 13 Jbeta reverse. The table came from immunoSEQ multiplex PCR; TCRdb's copy has only in-frame clones and leaves some out. Of about 79,000 clones in the sample, 70% to 85% are singletons; the top ten hold about 8%. General study findings and limits: Immune exposure information comprised only CMV serostatus. Reportedly, TCR beta sequences accurately predicted HLA-A and HLA-B alleles in most subjects.

Sequenced input: PBMCs. The TCR was taken from a man aged 55 to 69 in good health and CMV-seronegative. This chain joins TRBV19 and TRBJ2-7, with 7 bases fitting TRBD1. CDR3 in amino acids: CATSRDRDSYEQYF. The CDR3 DNA reads TGTGCCACTAGCCGGGACAGAGACTCCTACGAGCAGTACTTC.